Each of the 2 T cell receptor beta chains below was sequenced from the same sample in a study of CD8 T cells in Susac syndrome. Reverse transcription of roughly 0.5 to 1 ug RNA used random hexamers. TCRdb reprocessed the immunoSEQ multiplex PCR reads with MiXCR, giving one entry per CDR3 protein. The repertoire includes almost 450,000 distinct CDR3 sequences, roughly 85% of them detected once, and about 0.12% sits in the top ten. Sequenced input: CD8+ T cells from PBMCs. The receptor set was obtained from a human donor with multiple sclerosis.

The gene calls are TRBV7-9 and TRBJ2-3; TRBD1 is a possible D gene (5 bases). V gave up 3 bases and J gave up 3 bases, with 7 bases separating them. Germline V lookup: CDR1 SEHNR, CDR2 FQNEAQ (reference sequence). This CDR3 has 13 amino acids. The DNA for the CDR3 is TGTGCCAGCAGCTTGACAGAGACAGATACGCAGTATTTT. Amino acid sequence: CASSLTETDTQYF.

This clonotype was counted between two and nine times. This sequence joins TRBV6-5 and TRBJ1-1; D might be TRBD1 (6 bases). In germline, CDR1 is MNHEY, CDR2 SVGAGI. This CDR3 comprises 13 residues. V was clipped by 6 bases and J by 4 bases, with 12 bases between them. The CDR3 sequence is CASSPGTSTEAFF. The CDR3 coding sequence is TGTGCCAGCAGCCCGGGGACAAGCACTGAAGCTTTCTTT.